This TCR beta chain was identified in a study of blood T cell repertoires in COVID-19. Original processing methods: Reference gene primer amplification in the assay estimated nucleated cell counts. Sequenced by immunoSEQ multiplex PCR; TCRdb stores in-frame clones only, minus some. V, J and clone size derive from that table, while D and trimming were established from the DNA sequence. The sample contains almost 300,000 clones, about 90% of which appear only once. This clone was detected only a few times. The CDR3 has 14 amino acids. In germline, CDR1 is MDHEN, CDR2 SYDVKM. Losses at the gene ends were 5 bases for V and 2 bases for J; bases not matched to a gene: 3.

V gene TRBV28 combines with J gene TRBJ2-7, with TRBD2 matching 10 bases. The source material was peripheral blood. The sequence was obtained from a woman aged 25 to 45 with COVID-19, enrolled during active disease. This CDR3 is CASSLAGETYEQYF. In nucleotides, the CDR3 is TGTGCCAGCAGTCTAGCGGGGGAGACCTACGAGCAGTACTTC.